This T cell receptor beta chain was recorded in a study of cytomegalovirus exposure and HLA in healthy donors. Trimming cost V 9 bases and J 5 bases; bases outside gene matches: 7. Germline loops: CDR1 MNHNY, CDR2 SVGAGI (reference sequence). The CDR3 runs 12 residues. On this clone itself: Its antigen is unknown.

The PCR was carried out with 60 Vbeta primers and 13 Jbeta primers. The table came from immunoSEQ multiplex PCR; TCRdb's copy has only in-frame clones and leaves some out. The data show about 170,000 clones, around 80% seen once. Study results and limitations: Presence/absence comparisons presumed near-even sequencing depth among donors. In an earlier analysis, about 87% or about 30%: the productive usage of most TCR beta V segments.

The gene calls are TRBV6-6 and TRBJ2-7, with 7 bases identical to TRBD1. The sequence came from a boy between 2 and 15 years old in good health and CMV-seronegative. The sequencing sample was made of PBMCs. CDR3 in DNA: TGTGCCAGTCGACCCGACAGGGACGAGCAGTACTTC. Amino acid sequence: CASRPDRDEQYF.